This TCR beta chain originates from a study of blood T cell repertoires in COVID-19 (TCRdb year 2020). Broadly, across the study: Samples from collaborators originated in the United States, Italy and Spain and spanned both the acute and convalescent phases of COVID-19. The material from the prospective study consisted of cDNA or gDNA derived from T cells, B-cell-depleted T cells, or PBMCs. The dataset comprised deeply sampled blood TCRbeta repertoires from subjects exposed to, actively infected with, or recovered from COVID-19. The repertoires were released in a freely available public database meant as a resource for research on the immune response to SARS-CoV-2. Samples came from the ongoing ImmuneRACE study (first 160 participants) plus 1,254 subjects from 6 global collaborators. The sample metadata nearly always contained a de-identified subject ID, COVID-19 status, age in years and sex. Where available, HLA class I and class II types were obtained from metadata supplied by the sample provider rather than from assay-based typing.

The immunoSEQ Assay, a bias-controlled multiplex PCR, was used to amplify TCRbeta CDR3 regions from genomic DNA. As for the authors' bioinformatics: The number of nucleated cells in each sample was estimated from the amplification of reference gene primers within the assay. To quantify the absolute abundance of each unique TCRbeta CDR3 rearrangement, sequence reads were collapsed and filtered. For each sample, productive Simpson clonality was calculated by taking the square root of Simpson's diversity index across productive rearrangements. This immuneACCESS table, as held by TCRdb, lists in-frame sequences with V and J called but not all clones. Of the missing ones, under half trace to an unresolved V gene in checked studies; the others have no known cause. V, J and clone size were drawn from that table, and D and trimming were deduced from the DNA. The sample profile shows fewer than 350,000 clones; 75% to 90% of them were found once. The ten top clones hold roughly 1.9% of the sample.

What the research found in general, with its limitations: The quantity of clinical and demographic metadata differed by source and by participant and was supplied without curation.

Another Seattle source contributed samples from volunteer blood donors who had recovered from COVID-19. The collaborating institutions used their own protocols to collect whole blood in K2EDTA tubes. Collaborator samples were shipped for TCRbeta analysis as frozen whole blood, isolated PBMCs, or DNA extracted from either sample type. Notes on this clone: What antigen it recognizes has not been identified. No base qualities exist here, and no much larger clone lies one base off it.

The CDR3 sequence holds 14 residues, the cysteine and phenylalanine included. Just the 42-base CDR3 DNA is kept, in frame starting at base 1. CDR1 KGHDR and CDR2 SFDVKD are derived from the germline V gene. V is reduced by 3 bases and J by 1 base, leaving a spacing of 8 bases between them. This receptor was taken from a woman in her thirties who had recovered from COVID-19. The sequenced sample was peripheral blood. The chain uses TRBV24-1 and TRBJ1-1; no D segment can be confidently identified. The CDR3 region reads CATSDGGRNTEAFF. The DNA is TGTGCCACCAGTGATGGAGGACGGAACACTGAAGCTTTCTTT.